These 25 T cell receptor beta chains were sequenced from one sample in a study of post-analysis software for immune sequencing data (dated by TCRdb to between 2015 and 2017). Summary of the overall study and its limitations: Significantly higher frequencies in patients than in controls were found for a handful of TRBV segments, including TRBV5-6, TRBV5-1 and TRBV20-1.

These receptors lack a known antigen. Receptors were amplified or captured by PCR. Reads for this sample came from an Illumina HiSeq 2500. Unique molecular identifiers were incorporated into TCR beta cDNA libraries to reduce PCR and sequencing biases. The raw public reads went through TCRdb reprocessing: fastp at Q25, MiXCR clone calling, in-frame beta chains kept. Rows matching on CDR3 protein sequence are summarized as one entry with the most common DNA and genes. The table for this sample lists under 900,000 distinct CDR3 sequences; roughly 50% of them were counted only once. Approximately 4.5% of the sample is held by the ten biggest clonotypes. The material sequenced was blood. These receptors all stem from a girl aged 10 to 17 with multiple sclerosis.

CDR3 nucleotide sequence: TGCAGTGCTAAACAGGGTAGCAATCAGCCCCAGCATTTT. It codes for CSAKQGSNQPQHF. This chain uses TRBV20-1 with TRBJ1-5; possibly TRBD1 for D (6 bases). V was shortened by 4 bases and J by 0 bases, with 7 bases between the two germline ends. This CDR3 spans 13 amino acids. Germline CDR1 and CDR2: DFQATT and SNEGSKA (reference sequence).

The chain carries TRBV3-1 and TRBJ1-2; D is unresolved. This CDR3 spans 14 amino acids. Germline V gives CDR1 LGHDT, CDR2 YNNKEL (reference sequence). The ends were cut back, 4 bases at V and 4 bases at J, with 13 bases in the middle. The CDR3 DNA is TGTGCCAGCAGCCCTACGAAGGACGGCTATGGCTACACCTTC. This gives the protein CASSPTKDGYGYTF.

The chain employs TRBV12-3 or TRBV12-4 and TRBJ2-2, with D unresolved. This CDR3 is 14 amino acids long. Trimming stripped 1 base from V and 4 bases from J, with 7 bases between. The CDR3 DNA reads as TGTGCCAGCAGTTTAGGAGAGGTCACCGGGGAGCTGTTTTTT. This translates into CASSLGEVTGELFF.

This clonotype was found a few times. This rearrangement joins TRBV29-1 to TRBJ2-7, with a weak D call TRBD1 (5 bases). Germline loops: CDR1 SQVTM, CDR2 ANQGSEA. V was shortened by 5 bases and J by 3 bases, with 14 bases between the two germline ends. The CDR3 length is 13 residues. The DNA of the CDR3 is TGCAGCGTTCGGCCGCGAAGGGGCTACGAGCAGTACTTC. It yields the protein CSVRPRRGYEQYF.

On this clonotype itself: One junction end does not reproduce the germline sequence, and a read error may be involved. V gene TRBV20-1 combines with J gene TRBJ1-5, with D hard to call. The CDR3 runs 12 residues. Germline loops: CDR1 DFQATT, CDR2 SNEGSKA (reference sequence). In DNA form, the CDR3 reads TGCAGGGCTAACAGAGGTAATCAGCCCCAGCATTTT. The encoded protein is CRANRGNQPQHF.

This sequence joins TRBV12-3 or TRBV12-4 and TRBJ2-5; 11 nucleotides align to TRBD2. Unmatched junction bases numbered 8, after V lost 6 bases and J lost 5 bases. The CDR3 length is 15 residues. The CDR3 coding sequence is TGTGCCAGCAGCGGGACTAGCGGAGGGGGGGAGACCCAGTACTTC. It encodes CASSGTSGGGETQYF.

The chain combines TRBV7-6 with TRBJ2-7; D is possibly TRBD1 or TRBD2 (6 bases each). Germline V CDR1 and CDR2: SGHVS, FNYEAQ. The CDR3 totals 15 residues. The V and J ends lost 1 base and 5 bases respectively, with 15 bases between them. The CDR3 DNA is TGTGCCAGCAGCTTAGATCGGGGGCCCAGGGACGAGCAGTACTTC. It specifies CASSLDRGPRDEQYF.

The J gene is TRBJ1-2, the V gene TRBV6-4, with TRBD1 matching 9 bases. Unmatched junction bases numbered 16, after V lost 6 bases and J lost 8 bases. CDR1 and CDR2 (germline): MRHNA, SNTAGT. The CDR3 runs to 16 residues. For the CDR3, the DNA is TGTGCCAGCAGACTGGACAGGGGCTCTTCCCTAAGCGGCTACACCTTC. Its translation: CASRLDRGSSLSGYTF.

This sequence joins TRBV4-2 and TRBJ2-1, with D perhaps matching TRBD1 or TRBD2 (6 bases each). CDR3 length: 18 amino acids. V lost 0 bases and J lost 7, with 22 bases in between. The germline CDR1 and CDR2 sequences are LGHNA and YNFKEQ. DNA for the CDR3: TGTGCCAGCAGCCAAGACGTCTGGGGGGCTAGTTTGGGTAATGAGCAGTTCTTC. It specifies CASSQDVWGASLGNEQFF.

The chain couples TRBV12-3 or TRBV12-4 to TRBJ2-7, with 10 bases that match TRBD2. The CDR3 contains 17 residues. With V trimmed by 3 bases and J by 1 base, 9 bases remained unmatched. In DNA form, the CDR3 reads TGTGCCAGCAGTTTCACTAGCGGGACGGTTAGGTCCTACGAGCAGTACTTC. Translated: CASSFTSGTVRSYEQYF.

This clonotype has only a few counts. The junction shows a germline mismatch at one end, possibly a read error. The gene calls are TRBV29-1 and TRBJ2-7, with D possibly being TRBD1 or TRBD2 (5 bases each). The CDR3 is made up of 12 amino acids. Per germline, CDR1 SQVTM and CDR2 ANQGSEA. Here the CDR3 reads CSVRRGRYEQYF. For the CDR3, the DNA is TGTAGCGTACGAAGGGGCCGCTACGAGCAGTACTTC.

V usage is TRBV6-1 and J usage is TRBJ2-7, with D possibly matching TRBD1 (5 bases). V was shortened by 7 bases and J by 5 bases, with 18 bases between the two germline ends. CDR1 and CDR2 (germline): MNHNS, SASEGT. This CDR3 is 14 amino acids long. The CDR3 region is CASTQRQFRDEQYF. CDR3 DNA: TGTGCCAGCACCCAAAGGCAGTTCAGGGACGAGCAGTACTTC.

The rearrangement uses TRBV7-9 and TRBJ2-5, with D maybe TRBD2 (6 bases). The germline V and J ends were trimmed by 8 bases and 11 bases, with 15 bases remaining between them. The germline gives CDR1 SEHNR, CDR2 FQNEAQ (reference sequence). The CDR3 length is 11 residues. CDR3 in DNA: TGTGCCAGCCCAGATCTACGGGAGCAGTACTTC. Its protein is CASPDLREQYF.

This clonotype has only a few counts. The rearrangement uses TRBV29-1 and TRBJ2-5, with D perhaps matching TRBD2 (5 bases). V dropped 7 bases and J dropped 7 bases, with 13 bases sitting between them. From germline, CDR1 is SQVTM and CDR2 ANQGSEA. There are 11 residues in the CDR3. This chain's CDR3 is CSGTWVRTQYF. The CDR3 nucleotides are TGCAGCGGGACTTGGGTGAGGACCCAGTACTTC.

J is TRBJ1-4 and V is TRBV4-1, with TRBD1 as a possible D gene (6 bases). Trimming left V 0 bases short and J 8 bases short, with 16 bases between. CDR3 length equals 16 residues. Germline V gene sequence: CDR1 MGHRA, CDR2 YSYEKL. CDR3 loop: CASSQELGGGREKLFF. CDR3 nucleotide sequence: TGCGCCAGCAGCCAAGAGTTGGGGGGCGGCCGCGAAAAACTGTTTTTT.

This clonotype was observed a handful of times. The CDR3 DNA reads as TGTGCCAGCAGCCCGCAACCCTCCTACGAGCAGTACTTC. It translates to CASSPQPSYEQYF. V is TRBV7-8 and J is TRBJ2-7, with D uncertain. The CDR3 is 13 residues long. Germline V gene lookup returns CDR1 SGHVS and CDR2 FQNEAQ. V was shortened by 5 bases and J by 0 bases, with 8 bases between the two germline ends.

This chain connects TRBV6-6 to TRBJ1-1; D not certain. Looked up from germline, CDR1 is MNHNY and CDR2 is SVGAGI (reference sequence). V gave up 6 bases and J gave up 5 bases, with 10 bases separating them. There are 12 residues in the CDR3. This CDR3 is CASRARQTEAFF. The CDR3 DNA follows: TGTGCCAGCAGGGCAAGGCAAACTGAAGCTTTCTTT.

Notes on this clonotype: The germline gene is not matched at one end of the junction; a read error may be the cause. The chain has TRBV5-1 and TRBJ2-1; 10 bases match TRBD1. The CDR3 length is 15 residues. Germline CDR1 is SGHRS and CDR2 is YFSETQ. The CDR3 reads CASSLGQGAANGQFF. The DNA of the CDR3 is TGCGCCAGCAGCTTGGGACAGGGGGCGGCTAATGGGCAGTTCTTC.

The chain couples TRBV19 to TRBJ2-1, with 9 bases lining up with TRBD2. Trimming took 2 bases from V and 5 from J; bases not matched to a gene: 4. This CDR3 has 15 residues. In germline, CDR1 is LNHDA, CDR2 SQIVND (reference sequence). CDR3 sequence reads: CASSIMGGGDNEQFF. The CDR3, as DNA: TGTGCCAGTAGTATAATGGGCGGGGGGGACAATGAGCAGTTCTTC. Using reference TRBV19 and TRBJ2-1 for the parts outside the CDR3, the full variable domain is DGGITQSPKYLFRKEGQNVTLSCEQNLNHDAMYWYRQDPGQGLRLIYYSQIVNDFQKGDIAEGYSVSREKKESFPLTVTSAQKNPTAFYLCASSIMGGGDNEQFFGPGTRLTVL.

The CDR3 region has the DNA TGTGCCAGCAGTTTCGAGAAAAGCGGCTACGAGCAGTTCTTC. It encodes CASSFEKSGYEQFF. This sequence joins TRBV27 and TRBJ2-1, with D possibly matching TRBD2 (5 bases). This CDR3 is built from 14 residues. Trimming stripped 3 bases from V and 10 bases from J, with 16 bases between. Looked up from germline, CDR1 is MNHEY and CDR2 is SMNVEV (reference sequence).

The V gene is TRBV20-1, the J gene TRBJ1-1, with a possible D match to TRBD1 (5 bases). Trimming took off 2 bases at V and 1 base at J, with 17 bases between the two ends. Germline values: CDR1 DFQATT, CDR2 SNEGSKA (reference sequence). The CDR3 has 16 residues. The CDR3, as DNA: TGCAGTGCTAGAAGACCGATTGGAGGGGCGAACACTGAAGCTTTCTTT. Encoded protein: CSARRPIGGANTEAFF.

The V call is TRBV15, the J call TRBJ2-5; D remains unclear. This CDR3 has 12 amino acids. CDR1 and CDR2 from the germline V gene are LNHNV and YYDKDF (reference sequence). V was shortened by 2 bases and J by 3 bases, with 4 bases between the two germline ends. CDR3 coding DNA: TGTGCCACCAGCAGAATAGAAGAGACCCAGTACTTC. It yields the protein CATSRIEETQYF.

The rearrangement links TRBV7-3 to TRBJ2-3; 11 positions match TRBD2. Germline V CDR1 and CDR2: SGHTA, FQGTGA. The ends lost 1 base at V and 1 base at J; junction bases unmatched: 1. The CDR3 covers 16 residues. The CDR3 nucleotides read TGTGCCAGCAGCTTAAGTAGCGGGAGGGGCACAGATACGCAGTATTTT. Translating gives CASSLSSGRGTDTQYF.

V gene TRBV12-3 or TRBV12-4 combines with J gene TRBJ1-1, with a possible D match to TRBD1 (5 bases). The CDR3 covers 14 residues. Between the trimmed V and J ends, which lost 8 bases and 2 bases, there was a span of 15 bases. The CDR3 DNA sequence: TGTGCCAGCGGCCGGGACTCCTTAAACACTGAAGCTTTCTTT. This codes for CASGRDSLNTEAFF.

This clonotype was counted between two and nine times. The chain uses TRBV10-3 and TRBJ1-2; no clear D. V lost 2 bases, J lost 1 base, and 2 bases lay in between. The germline gives CDR1 ENHRY, CDR2 SYGVKD. This CDR3 spans 12 amino acids. The CDR3 region is CAISEDNYGYTF. Here the CDR3 DNA reads TGTGCCATCAGTGAGGATAACTATGGCTACACCTTC.